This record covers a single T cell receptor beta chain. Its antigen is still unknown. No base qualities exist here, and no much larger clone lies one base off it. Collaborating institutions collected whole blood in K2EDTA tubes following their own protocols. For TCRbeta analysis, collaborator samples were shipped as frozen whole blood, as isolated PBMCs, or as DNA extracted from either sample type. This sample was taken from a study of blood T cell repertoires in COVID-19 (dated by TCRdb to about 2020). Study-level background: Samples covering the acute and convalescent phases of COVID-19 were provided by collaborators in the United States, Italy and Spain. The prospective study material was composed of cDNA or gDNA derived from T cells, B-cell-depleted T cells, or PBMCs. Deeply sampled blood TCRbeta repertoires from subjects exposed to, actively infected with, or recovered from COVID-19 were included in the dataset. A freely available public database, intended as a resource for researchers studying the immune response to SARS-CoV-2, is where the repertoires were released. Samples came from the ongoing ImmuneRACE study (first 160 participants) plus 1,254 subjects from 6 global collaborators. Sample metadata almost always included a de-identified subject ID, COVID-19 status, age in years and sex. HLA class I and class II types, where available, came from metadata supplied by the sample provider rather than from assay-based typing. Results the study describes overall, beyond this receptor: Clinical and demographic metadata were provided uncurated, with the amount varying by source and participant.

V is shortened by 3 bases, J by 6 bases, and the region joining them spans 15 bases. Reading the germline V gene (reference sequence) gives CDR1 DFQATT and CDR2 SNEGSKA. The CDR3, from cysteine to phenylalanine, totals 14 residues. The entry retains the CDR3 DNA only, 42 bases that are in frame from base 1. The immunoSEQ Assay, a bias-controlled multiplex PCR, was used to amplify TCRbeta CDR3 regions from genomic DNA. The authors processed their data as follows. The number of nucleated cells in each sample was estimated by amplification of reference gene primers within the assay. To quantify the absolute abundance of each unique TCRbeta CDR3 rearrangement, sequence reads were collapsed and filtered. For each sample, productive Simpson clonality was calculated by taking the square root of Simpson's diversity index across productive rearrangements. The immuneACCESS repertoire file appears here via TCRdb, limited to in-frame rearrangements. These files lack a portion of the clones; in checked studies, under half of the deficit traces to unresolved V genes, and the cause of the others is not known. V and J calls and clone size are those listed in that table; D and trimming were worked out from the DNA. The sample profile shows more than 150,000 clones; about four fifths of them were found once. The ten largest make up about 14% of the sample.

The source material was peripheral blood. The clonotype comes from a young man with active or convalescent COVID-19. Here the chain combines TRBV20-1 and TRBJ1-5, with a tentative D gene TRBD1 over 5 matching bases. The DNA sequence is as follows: TGCAGTGCTAGTTCGCGTGGGAGGGGTCAGCCCCAGCATTTT. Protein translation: CSASSRGRGQPQHF.